The sequence of this T cell receptor beta chain was determined in a study of identical twins' blood T cells. Study findings and constraints: Abundant TCRbeta CDR3s overlapped more between twins than with unrelated donors.

Each TCR cDNA library carried sample-specific barcodes on both ends. TCRdb reprocessed the 5' RACE reads via MiXCR and lists one record per CDR3 protein. Here the sample spans roughly 380,000 distinct CDR3 sequences, 28% being singletons. As regards this clonotype: The target antigen is unknown. A single base separates this from a much larger clone, so it may be a read error.

The sequence was collected from a woman between 18 and 50 years old in good health. The sequenced sample was PBMCs.

The CDR3 reads CASSQQWSTEAFF. CDR3 bases: TGTGCCAGCTCCCAGCAGTGGAGCACTGAAGCTTTCTTT. The rearrangement links TRBV6-5 to TRBJ1-1; the D is unclear. The V gene's germline CDR1 is MNHEY and CDR2 SVGAGI. Trimming removed 8 bases at V and 4 bases at J, with 14 bases between. The CDR3 has 13 amino acids.